This T cell receptor (beta chain) was sequenced in a study of control samples from healthy donors and cancer patients. Assay used: immunoSEQ multiplex PCR; TCRdb lists only in-frame clones, some missing. In the table there are about 410,000 clones, over 75% of which are singletons. This clone was observed once. Germline and junction disagree at one end, which may indicate a read error. The germline gives CDR1 SGHDT, CDR2 YYEEEE. The CDR3 runs to 18 residues. The sequencing sample was made of PBMCs. The chain combines TRBV5-6 with TRBJ2-2, with D perhaps TRBD2 (5 bases). The sequence came from a man aged 35 to 55 with head and neck cancer. The CDR3 loop reads CAGSLEGYGGSNTGELFF. The CDR3 DNA sequence: TGTGCCGGCAGCCTAGAAGGGTACGGAGGATCGAACACCGGGGAGCTGTTTTTT.